This entry features one T cell receptor beta chain sequence. Its target is unknown. This specimen belongs to a study of OX40 agonist ivuxolimab in advanced cancers. Findings and caveats of the study: Partial responders at 0.1-3.0 mg/kg showed near-lowest clonal expansion.

This CDR3 is built from 13 residues. Germline CDR1 reads SGHRS; CDR2 reads YFSETQ. Deletions cut 3 bases from V and 0 bases from J, with 6 bases between. Here immunoSEQ multiplex PCR was the method, and the copy in TCRdb shows in-frame clones only, minus some. The sample has around 26,000 clones; roughly 90% are singletons. The rearrangement links TRBV5-1 to TRBJ1-1, with unresolved D. This clonotype was sampled from an adult with an advanced solid tumor such as melanoma, head and neck, liver or kidney cancer. This specimen was CD4+ or CD8+ T cells sorted from blood, taken in a trial of the OX40 agonist ivuxolimab. The DNA for the CDR3 is TGCGCCAGCAGCTGGGCCTTGAACACTGAAGCTTTCTTT. Encoded protein: CASSWALNTEAFF.